This T cell receptor (beta chain) was identified in a study of cytomegalovirus exposure and HLA in healthy donors (dated by TCRdb to between 2016 and 2019). About the investigation overall: A later analysis indicated that the 90 to 150 validation repertoires were generated on the platform also employed for the 700 or so repertoires of the first cohort. The study aimed to test whether signatures of past pathogen exposure could be identified by cataloging public T cell receptors. A separate validation cohort of about 110 different subjects was used in addition to the roughly 720-subject first cohort. To predict cytomegalovirus infection status, the study brought together high-throughput TCR immunosequencing, statistical association of individual TCRs with disease status, and machine learning. Overall results and qualifications from the work: Three of the identified cytomegalovirus-associated TCR beta chains were confirmed in vitro to be specific for cytomegalovirus antigens. Most TCR sequences were seen in very few donors, while some public TCRs were found in many individuals. The validation cohort had no HLA typing available for a later analysis, so co-occurrence within that cohort was assessed over all 130 or so repertoires. The authors suggested that the approach could potentially be generalized to other disease states and immunological phenotypes. Subsequent analysis determined that TCRs grouped into clusters in the first cohort also showed a tendency toward co-occurrence across the 90 to 150 validation repertoires, and 94% of cluster scores exceeded 0. In the study, around 150 TCR beta chains were listed as associated with cytomegalovirus. The classifier was reported to diagnose cytomegalovirus status with high specificity and sensitivity in both the original and validation cohorts.

Library generation was performed with the immunoSEQ multiplex PCR assay. In the source study's methods: To diagnose cytomegalovirus status from the catalog of TCR beta chain sequences, a statistical classification framework was built. This immuneACCESS table, as held by TCRdb, lists in-frame sequences with V and J called but not all clones. Of the missing ones, under half trace to an unresolved V gene in checked studies; the others have no known cause. V and J calls and clone size follow that table, whereas D and trimming were derived from the DNA. In all, the sample holds 200,000 to 300,000 clones, and just under 90% of those were seen once. The ten biggest clones cover 2.6% of the sample. Separate from the approximately 670-subject first cohort, the validation cohort of some 130 subjects was the group to which the donors belonged. About this clone: Its recognized antigen is unknown. Base qualities are not at hand, and no much larger clone is one base apart.

This TCR was sampled from a man between 18 and 29 years old in good health and CMV-seronegative. Material: PBMCs.

This receptor has the CDR3 CASRAQGYTEAFF. The DNA reads as follows: TGTGCCAGCAGGGCACAGGGATACACTGAAGCTTTCTTT. The receptor chain draws on TRBV28 and TRBJ1-1; the D gene is perhaps TRBD1, on 6 matching bases. The V end loses 6 bases and the J end loses 3 bases, and a stretch of 11 bases separates them. CDR1 and CDR2 were assigned from the germline V gene as MDHEN and SYDVKM. Including the terminal cysteine and phenylalanine, the CDR3 comprises 13 residues. The entry retains the CDR3 DNA only, 39 bases that are in frame from base 1.